The present T cell receptor beta chain was sequenced within a study of cytomegalovirus exposure and HLA in healthy donors. Across the study: The Caucasian-associated ancestry cluster contained 65% to 85% of the approximately 400 genotyped donors.

This CDR3 has 16 residues. The germline V gene encodes CDR1 SGHNT and CDR2 YYREEE (reference sequence). The PCR made use of 60 Vbeta and 13 Jbeta primers. Assay used: immunoSEQ multiplex PCR; TCRdb lists only in-frame clones, some missing. The sample contains about 59,000 clones, roughly four fifths of which appear only once. As regards this clone: Germline is not matched at one junction end, which may reflect a read error.

This receptor was obtained from a human donor in good health. The chain carries TRBV5-4 and TRBJ2-3, with a weak D call TRBD2 (5 bases). Specimen: PBMCs. CDR3 in amino acids: CASSLALAHTTNTQYF. The CDR3 DNA reads as TGTGCCAGCAGCTTGGCCCTAGCCCACACCACAAATACGCAGTATTTT.